The 16 T cell receptor beta chains presented below share a single source sample, sequenced in a study of blood T cells in healthy people across ages. Alongside a J-beta primer mix, a sample-barcoded 5' primer served in a second PCR lasting about 7 to 12 cycles. TCRdb re-called the 5' RACE reads with MiXCR, one entry per CDR3 protein. The sample records around 900,000 distinct CDR3 sequences, around 28% being singletons. Sequencing used blood. Source of these receptors: an elderly woman in good health.

This clonotype occurred many times. The V call is TRBV7-9, the J call TRBJ2-1; 10 bases line up with TRBD1. This CDR3 contains 16 residues. Germline V lookup: CDR1 SEHNR, CDR2 FQNEAQ (reference sequence). Unmatched junction bases numbered 5, after V lost 3 bases and J lost 3 bases. DNA for the CDR3: TGTGCCAGCAGCTTCCCGACAGGGGGCGACTACAATGAGCAGTTCTTC. It yields the protein CASSFPTGGDYNEQFF.

This clonotype showed up just a few times. The V and J genes are TRBV7-6 and TRBJ2-2; the D is unclear. Trimming shortened V by 6 bases and J by 1 base, and 12 bases separated the two germline ends. In germline, CDR1 is SGHVS, CDR2 FNYEAQ. The CDR3 spans 15 residues. CDR3 nucleotides: TGTGCCAGCAGGAGAGATGGGGTGAACACCGGGGAGCTGTTTTTT. As protein: CASRRDGVNTGELFF.

This clonotype has ten or more counts. Since a much larger clone is just one base distant, this may be a read error. The rearrangement uses TRBV12-3 or TRBV12-4 and TRBJ2-7; D might be TRBD1 (6 bases). V was clipped by 6 bases and J by 7 bases, with 13 bases between them. CDR3 size: 12 residues. The CDR3 bases are TGTGCCAGCAGGAGTCAGGGGAATGAGCAGTACTTC. The encoded protein is CASRSQGNEQYF.

The chain employs TRBV7-2 and TRBJ2-5; D is unclear. CDR1 is SGHTA and CDR2 is FQGNSA in the germline V gene. V lost 11 bases and J lost 5, with 24 bases in between. This CDR3 has 15 residues. CDR3 in amino acids: CAHSKRVSVAETQYF. The CDR3 nucleotides are TGTGCCCACAGCAAACGTGTGTCAGTCGCGGAGACCCAGTACTTC.

This clonotype was recorded many times. V usage is TRBV12-3 or TRBV12-4 and J usage is TRBJ2-5; TRBD1 aligns across 9 bases. CDR3 length equals 14 residues. Trimming cost V 5 bases and J 5 bases; bases outside gene matches: 6. CDR3 residues: CASSRRDRDETQYF. For the CDR3, the DNA is TGTGCCAGCAGTCGCCGGGACAGGGACGAGACCCAGTACTTC.

This clonotype has only a few counts. The chain has TRBV2 and TRBJ2-3, with 7 bases aligning to TRBD2. The CDR3 consists of 15 residues. V shed 3 bases, J shed 6 bases, and the junction held 9 bases outside the gene matches. Germline loops: CDR1 SNHLY, CDR2 FYNNEI. The CDR3 loop is CASSEGLAVGDTQYF. CDR3 nucleotide sequence: TGTGCCAGCAGTGAGGGGCTAGCGGTGGGGGATACGCAGTATTTT.

This chain uses TRBV7-2 with TRBJ1-2, with 9 bases that match TRBD1. The CDR3 runs to 16 residues. Trimming cost V 5 bases and J 8 bases; bases outside gene matches: 15. Per germline, CDR1 SGHTA and CDR2 FQGNSA. The CDR3 coding sequence is TGTGCCAGCAGCCAAACTTCGACAGGGGGAGCGTCGGGCTACACCTTC. This gives the protein CASSQTSTGGASGYTF. Full variable domain (missing parts from reference TRBV7-2 and TRBJ1-2): GAGVSQSPSNKVTEKGKDVELRCDPISGHTALYWYRQSLGQGLEFLIYFQGNSAPDKSGLPSDRFSAERTGGSVSTLTIQRTQQEDSAVYLCASSQTSTGGASGYTFGSGTRLTVV.

The chain uses TRBV14 and TRBJ2-7; no clear D. The CDR3 is 13 residues long. V dropped 1 base and J dropped 3 bases, with 7 bases sitting between them. The germline V gene encodes CDR1 SGHDN and CDR2 FVKESK. CDR3 protein: CASSQGLIYEQYF. In nucleotides, the CDR3 is TGTGCCAGCAGCCAAGGTCTGATCTACGAGCAGTACTTC. Full variable domain (rest looked up from reference TRBV14 and TRBJ2-7): EAGVTQFPSHSVIEKGQTVTLRCDPISGHDNLYWYRRVMGKEIKFLLHFVKESKQDESGMPNNRFLAERTGGTYSTLKVQPAELEDSGVYFCASSQGLIYEQYFGPGTRLTVT.

Concerning this clonotype: Possible read error: a much larger clone is one base away. The chain is built from TRBV7-6 and TRBJ1-2; a weak D match, TRBD1 (6 bases). This CDR3 region has 14 residues. V was trimmed by 8 bases and J by 6 bases, leaving 19 bases between them. CDR1 is SGHVS, CDR2 FNYEAQ, per germline. CDR3 in DNA: TGTGCCAGCGGCTCCACGACAGGAGTGGATGGCTACACCTTC. Translated, it gives CASGSTTGVDGYTF.

About this clonotype: With a much larger clone just one base away, this may be a read error. This chain connects TRBV20-1 to TRBJ2-3; 10 nucleotides agree with TRBD2. With 5 bases clipped from V and 3 bases from J, the junction kept 14 bases outside the gene matches. CDR3 length: 17 residues. CDR1 is DFQATT and CDR2 is SNEGSKA in the germline V gene (reference sequence). The CDR3 DNA reads TGCAGTGCTGGCGGACTAGCGGAGGGGGGAGGGACAGATACGCAGTATTTT. Its protein product is CSAGGLAEGGGTDTQYF.

This clonotype was counted many times. The CDR3 loop reads CASSYSLAVNEQFF. CDR3 bases: TGTGCCAGCAGTTACTCATTAGCGGTGAATGAGCAGTTCTTC. The gene calls are TRBV6-2 or TRBV6-3 and TRBJ2-1, with a tentative D call TRBD2 (6 bases). Trimming cost V 0 bases and J 7 bases, with 10 bases left between them. Looked up from germline, CDR1 is MNHEY and CDR2 is SVGEGT. The CDR3 sequence is 14 residues long.

This clonotype was observed many times. The rearrangement joins TRBV6-2 or TRBV6-3 to TRBJ2-6; D possibly matches TRBD1 or TRBD2 (5 bases each). The CDR3 spans 17 residues. V shed 2 bases and J shed 2 bases, with 13 bases lying between them. The germline CDR1 and CDR2 sequences are MNHEY and SVGEGT. The CDR3 reads CASSYGGNSAGANVLTF. CDR3 coding DNA: TGTGCCAGCAGTTACGGGGGTAACTCGGCTGGGGCCAACGTCCTGACTTTC.

Of note for this clonotype: This may be a read error: a much more frequent sequence differs by one nucleotide. This chain links TRBV6-1 with TRBJ1-2; TRBD1 agrees at 9 bases. The CDR3 consists of 15 residues. Germline V lookup: CDR1 MNHNS, CDR2 SASEGT. V dropped 5 bases and J dropped 6; count of bases not matched to a gene: 10. CDR3 sequence: CASSPIGQGPDGYTF. In nucleotides, the CDR3 is TGTGCCAGCAGTCCCATAGGACAGGGGCCCGATGGCTACACCTTC.

The sample holds a few counts of this clonotype. The genes are TRBV11-2 and TRBJ2-5, with 9 bases that match TRBD1. Germline V gene sequence: CDR1 SGHAT, CDR2 FQNNGV. Trimming took 4 bases from V and 2 from J; bases not matched to a gene: 8. The CDR3 length is 16 residues. The CDR3 DNA reads as TGTGCCAGCAGCTCCCCCGGGACAGGGCGACAAGAGACCCAGTACTTC. This codes for CASSSPGTGRQETQYF.

This clonotype has a handful of counts. At one end, the junction sequence differs from germline, possibly due to a read error. This chain joins TRBV11-2 and TRBJ2-5; D possibly corresponds to TRBD2 (5 bases). Germline CDR1 SGHAT, CDR2 FQNNGV. The CDR3 runs 12 residues. The CDR3 DNA is TGTGCCAGCAGCTTAGATGTCGGGGAGCAGTGCTTC. Translating gives CASSLDVGEQCF.

This clonotype was picked up a small number of times. The CDR3 region has the DNA TGCAGTGCTATTAGGGCTAACGGCAATCAGCCCCAGCATTTT. Translating gives CSAIRANGNQPQHF. The chain combines TRBV20-1 with TRBJ1-5; no definite D call. V shed 4 bases and J shed 2 bases, with 12 bases lying between them. This CDR3 is built from 14 residues. Germline-derived CDR1 and CDR2 are DFQATT and SNEGSKA (reference sequence).